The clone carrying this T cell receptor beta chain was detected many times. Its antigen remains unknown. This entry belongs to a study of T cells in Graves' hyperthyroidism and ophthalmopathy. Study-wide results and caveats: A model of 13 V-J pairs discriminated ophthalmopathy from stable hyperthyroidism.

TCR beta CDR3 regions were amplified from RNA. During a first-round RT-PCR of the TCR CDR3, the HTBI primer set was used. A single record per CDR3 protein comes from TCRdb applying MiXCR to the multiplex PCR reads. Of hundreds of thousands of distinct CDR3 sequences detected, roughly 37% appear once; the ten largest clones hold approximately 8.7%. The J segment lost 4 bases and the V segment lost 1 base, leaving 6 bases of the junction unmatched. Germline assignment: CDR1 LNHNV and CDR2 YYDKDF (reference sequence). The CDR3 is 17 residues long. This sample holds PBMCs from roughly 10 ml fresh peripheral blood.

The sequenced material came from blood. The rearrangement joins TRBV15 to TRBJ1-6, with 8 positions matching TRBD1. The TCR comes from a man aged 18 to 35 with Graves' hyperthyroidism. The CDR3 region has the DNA TGTGCCACCAGCAGAGGGGCAGGGGGCGGGTATAATTCACCCCTCCACTTT. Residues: CATSRGAGGGYNSPLHF.